Shown below are 7 T cell receptor beta chains from a single sample sequenced in a study of human T cells and chemical hapten exposure. TCRdb ran MiXCR on the RACE reads and lists one entry per CDR3 protein. The repertoire holds 300,000 to 450,000 distinct CDR3 sequences, with around 5.5% as singletons. Documented time point: pre-sensitization, week 0. Indicated treatment: therapeutic diphenylcyclopropenone sensitization with weekly scalp DPC. The starting material was whole blood, obtained in connection with sensitization to the hapten diphenylcyclopropenone (DPC). The source is a woman aged 18 to 35 with alopecia areata. Some clones in this sample may be carry-over from other donors' samples.

The gene calls are TRBV29-1 and TRBJ1-2; D gene unclear. With 5 bases removed from V and 2 bases from J, the gap between germline ends came to 18 bases. This CDR3 is 15 amino acids long. In germline, CDR1 is SQVTM, CDR2 ANQGSEA. The chain's CDR3 is CSVSREGVLNYGYTF. The DNA of the CDR3 is TGCAGCGTTTCCCGGGAGGGAGTCTTAAACTATGGCTACACCTTC.

The chain carries TRBV6-5 and TRBJ1-4; tentative D call: TRBD1 (5 bases). The CDR3 covers 15 residues. Deletions cut 5 bases from V and 8 bases from J, with 18 bases between. Germline loops: CDR1 MNHEY, CDR2 SVGAGI. As DNA, the CDR3 is TGTGCCAGCAGTCGCCGGGGGGGACCAGGAGAAAAACTGTTTTTT. As protein: CASSRRGGPGEKLFF.

This clonotype was counted ten times or more. The V call is TRBV12-3 or TRBV12-4, the J call TRBJ2-1; 12 nucleotides line up with TRBD2. Unmatched junction bases numbered 5, after V lost 7 bases and J lost 7 bases. The CDR3 loop spans 14 amino acids. CDR3 amino acids: CASILTSGGNEQFF. In DNA, the CDR3 is TGTGCCAGCATCCTGACTAGCGGGGGAAATGAGCAGTTCTTC.

About this clonotype itself: The CDR3 ends on some other residue instead of the conserved phenylalanine or tryptophan, so this is likely a read error. The chain employs TRBV12-3 or TRBV12-4 and TRBJ2-2; the match to TRBD1 covers 7 bases. V lost 8 bases to trimming and J lost 1 base; unmatched junction nucleotides: 7. The CDR3 is 15 residues long. The CDR3 is CASRPGQENTGELFL. The DNA of the CDR3 is TGTGCCAGCCGCCCTGGACAGGAGAACACCGGGGAGCTGTTTCTT.

This chain uses TRBV24-1 with TRBJ2-3; D may be TRBD2 (5 bases). This CDR3 is built from 13 residues. From germline, CDR1 is KGHDR and CDR2 SFDVKD. V was shortened by 9 bases and J by 0 bases, with 9 bases between the two germline ends. The CDR3 protein is CATEGSSTDTQYF. The CDR3 DNA follows: TGTGCCACCGAGGGATCTAGCACAGATACGCAGTATTTT.

This clonotype was seen ten or more times. This sequence joins TRBV6-2 or TRBV6-3 and TRBJ1-1; D remains unclear. V shed 4 bases and J shed 3 bases, with 9 bases lying between them. The length of the CDR3 is 13 residues. Germline CDR1 reads MNHEY; CDR2 reads SVGEGT. Here the CDR3 reads CASSWRSYTEAFF. CDR3 in DNA: TGTGCCAGCAGTTGGCGGAGCTACACTGAAGCTTTCTTT.

This chain links TRBV5-4 with TRBJ2-3; 8 bases fit TRBD2. Germline CDR1 is SGHNT and CDR2 is YYREEE (reference sequence). CDR3 length: 16 amino acids. J lost 3 bases, V lost 0 bases, and 6 bases had no gene match. CDR3 sequence (DNA): TGTGCCAGCAGCTTGGAGGGGACTAGGGGAACAGATACGCAGTATTTT. This gives the protein CASSLEGTRGTDTQYF.